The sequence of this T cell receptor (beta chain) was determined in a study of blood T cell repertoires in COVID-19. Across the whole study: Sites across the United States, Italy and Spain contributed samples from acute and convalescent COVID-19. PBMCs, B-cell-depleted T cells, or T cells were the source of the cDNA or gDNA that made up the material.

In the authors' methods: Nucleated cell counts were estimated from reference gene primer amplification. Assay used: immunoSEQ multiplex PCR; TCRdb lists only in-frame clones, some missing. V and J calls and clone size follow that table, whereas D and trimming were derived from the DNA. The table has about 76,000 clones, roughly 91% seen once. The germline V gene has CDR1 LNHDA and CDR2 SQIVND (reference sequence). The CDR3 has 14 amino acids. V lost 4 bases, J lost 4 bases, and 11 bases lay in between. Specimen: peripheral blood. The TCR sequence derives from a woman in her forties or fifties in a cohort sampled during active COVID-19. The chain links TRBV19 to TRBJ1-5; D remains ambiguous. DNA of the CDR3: TGTGCCAGTAGTAAGAAGCGGGATAATCAGCCCCAGCATTTT. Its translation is CASSKKRDNQPQHF.